A single sample gave rise to the 20 T cell receptor beta chains below, sequenced in a study of blood T cell repertoires in COVID-19. Generated by immunoSEQ multiplex PCR, the TCRdb table keeps only in-frame clones and is missing some. This table holds around 270,000 clones, about 89% found once. The sequenced material came from peripheral blood. All receptors come from a man in his thirties or forties with acute or convalescent COVID-19.

This chain links TRBV28 with TRBJ1-2, with TRBD1 matching 9 bases. V dropped 7 bases and J dropped 4; count of bases not matched to a gene: 4. The CDR3 extends over 13 amino acids. Germline CDR1 MDHEN, CDR2 SYDVKM. The chain's CDR3 is CASNKTGGYGYTF. CDR3 in DNA: TGTGCCAGCAACAAGACAGGGGGCTATGGCTACACCTTC.

The chain links TRBV11-2 to TRBJ1-2; D gene ambiguous. V shed 5 bases and J shed 5 bases, with 15 bases lying between them. The germline CDR1 and CDR2 sequences are SGHAT and FQNNGV. This CDR3 has 14 amino acids. This chain's CDR3 is CASSPRVEVYGYTF. The CDR3 DNA reads TGTGCCAGCAGCCCCCGAGTCGAGGTGTATGGCTACACCTTC.

J is TRBJ2-3 and V is TRBV4-1; 10 bases map to TRBD1. Trimming removed 4 bases from V and 8 bases from J; junction bases left unmatched: 9. The CDR3 is 15 residues long. Germline V gene lookup returns CDR1 MGHRA and CDR2 YSYEKL. CDR3 sequence reads: CASSLSGQGSATQYF. For the CDR3, the DNA is TGCGCCAGCAGCCTATCGGGACAGGGGTCAGCTACGCAGTATTTT.

V and J are TRBV7-3 and TRBJ2-2, with 9 bases matching TRBD1. Trimming cost V 2 bases and J 6 bases; bases outside gene matches: 16. The CDR3 has 19 amino acids. The germline CDR1 and CDR2 sequences are SGHTA and FQGTGA. The CDR3 spells CASSLLGQGLGDVAGELFF. CDR3 sequence (DNA): TGTGCCAGCAGCTTATTAGGACAGGGGCTAGGGGACGTCGCCGGGGAGCTGTTTTTT.

The chain combines TRBV7-6 with TRBJ1-3; D is uncertain. Between the trimmed V and J ends, which lost 1 base and 0 bases, there was a span of 13 bases. From germline, CDR1 is SGHVS and CDR2 FNYEAQ. This CDR3 spans 17 amino acids. CDR3 loop: CASSLGARPLSGNTIYF. In DNA form, the CDR3 reads TGTGCCAGCAGCTTAGGGGCCAGACCCCTCTCTGGAAACACCATATATTTT. Using reference TRBV7-6 and TRBJ1-3 for the parts outside the CDR3, the full variable domain is GAGVSQSPRYKVTKRGQDVALRCDPISGHVSLYWYRQALGQGPEFLTYFNYEAQQDKSGLPNDRFSAERPEGSISTLTIQRTEQRDSAMYRCASSLGARPLSGNTIYFGEGSWLTVV.

The rearrangement joins TRBV5-1 to TRBJ1-2; 11 bases match TRBD1. V trimming: 1 base; J trimming: 7 bases; junction bases outside the gene matches: 3. Germline assignment: CDR1 SGHRS and CDR2 YFSETQ. The CDR3 has 14 residues. CDR3 region: CASSLSGQGVGYTF. CDR3 nucleotides: TGCGCCAGCAGCTTGTCGGGACAGGGGGTTGGCTACACCTTC.

The chain is built from TRBV4-1 and TRBJ1-3; 8 nucleotides align to TRBD1. V shed 0 bases, J shed 2 bases, and the junction held 0 bases outside the gene matches. CDR3 size: 15 residues. CDR1 is MGHRA, CDR2 YSYEKL, per germline. The CDR3 bases are TGCGCCAGCAGCCAAGAGGACAGGGCTGGAAACACCATATATTTT. Amino acid sequence: CASSQEDRAGNTIYF.

The V and J genes are TRBV15 and TRBJ1-4; D not resolved. The J call may be in error: the DNA end matches TRBJ2-2 better. The CDR3 loop spans 14 amino acids. Germline V gene data show CDR1 as LNHNV and CDR2 as YYDKDF (reference sequence). In DNA form, the CDR3 reads TGTGCCACCAGCAGAGAAAACTACCACAGGGAGCTGTTTTTT. It codes for CATSRENYHRELFF.

The V call is TRBV9, the J call TRBJ1-2, with D maybe TRBD1 (5 bases). The CDR3 has 15 amino acids. Trimming removed 0 bases from V and 7 bases from J, with 16 bases in between. Per germline, CDR1 SGDLS and CDR2 YYNGEE. The chain's CDR3 is CASSVDSQLGGGYTF. CDR3 nucleotides: TGTGCCAGCAGCGTAGATAGTCAGCTGGGGGGTGGCTACACCTTC.

V and J are TRBV6-5 and TRBJ2-2, with D possibly TRBD2 on 5 matching bases. The germline gives CDR1 MNHEY, CDR2 SVGAGI. V gave up 7 bases and J gave up 6 bases, with 15 bases separating them. The CDR3 length is 14 residues. The CDR3 is CASMGSSRAGELFF. The DNA for the CDR3 is TGTGCCAGCATGGGGAGCTCGAGGGCCGGGGAGCTGTTTTTT.

The V call is TRBV12-5, the J call TRBJ2-7, with D possibly matching TRBD1 (6 bases). Germline-derived CDR1 and CDR2 are LGHNT and FRNRAP. With 1 base removed from V and 7 bases from J, the gap between germline ends came to 11 bases. The CDR3 consists of 13 residues. CDR3 nucleotide sequence: TGTGCTAGTGGTTTGGACAGGGTGGTTGAGCAGTACTTC. It yields the protein CASGLDRVVEQYF.

This clone has a handful of counts. This sequence joins TRBV28 and TRBJ1-6, with 9 bases aligning to TRBD1. The germline V gene encodes CDR1 MDHEN and CDR2 SYDVKM. The CDR3 spans 15 residues. V shed 5 bases and J 7 bases; nucleotides not matched to a gene: 6. CDR3 nucleotide sequence: TGTGCCAGCAGTATCACCGGGACAGGGAATTCACCCCTCCACTTT. Protein product: CASSITGTGNSPLHF.

CDR3 sequence reads: CASSWALDRGNEKLFF. CDR3 in DNA: TGTGCCAGCAGCTGGGCCTTGGACAGGGGTAATGAAAAACTGTTTTTT. The chain carries TRBV5-6 and TRBJ1-4, with TRBD1 matching over 9 bases. CDR1 and CDR2 (germline): SGHDT, YYEEEE. With V trimmed by 3 bases and J by 4 bases, 7 bases remained unmatched. The CDR3 covers 16 residues.

V gene TRBV7-3 combines with J gene TRBJ2-1, with TRBD2 as a possible D gene (6 bases). Trimming shortened V by 4 bases and J by 2 bases, and 15 bases separated the two germline ends. This CDR3 spans 16 amino acids. CDR1 SGHTA and CDR2 FQGTGA come from the germline V gene. CDR3 sequence (DNA): TGTGCCAGCAGCTCCTTGGGGGGAAGGGCCTACAATGAGCAGTTCTTC. Amino acid sequence: CASSSLGGRAYNEQFF.

The genes are TRBV7-9 and TRBJ1-1; 7 nucleotides align to TRBD1. With 8 bases clipped from V and 4 bases from J, the junction kept 10 bases outside the gene matches. Germline-derived CDR1 and CDR2 are SEHNR and FQNEAQ (reference sequence). The CDR3 extends over 14 amino acids. The CDR3: CASSWNQGGTEAFF. The CDR3 bases are TGTGCCAGCTCCTGGAATCAGGGGGGCACTGAAGCTTTCTTT.

The table lists this clone with a few counts. The chain has TRBV30 and TRBJ2-7; D gene unclear. Per the germline V gene, CDR1 is GTSNPN and CDR2 is SVGIG (reference sequence). Deletions cut 4 bases from V and 5 bases from J, with 18 bases between. The CDR3 runs to 14 residues. In DNA, the CDR3 is TGTGCCTGGACCCCCCAGGTTCGTACAAACGAGCAGTACTTC. Residues: CAWTPQVRTNEQYF.

The genes are TRBV5-1 and TRBJ2-3; D uncertain. The germline CDR1 and CDR2 sequences are SGHRS and YFSETQ. The germline V and J ends were trimmed by 2 bases and 5 bases, with 9 bases remaining between them. The CDR3 length is 13 residues. The CDR3 loop is CASSFSNQDTQYF. In DNA form, the CDR3 reads TGCGCCAGCAGCTTTTCAAATCAAGATACGCAGTATTTT.

The J gene is TRBJ2-3, the V gene TRBV5-1, with TRBD2 matching 7 bases. CDR3 length equals 15 residues. Germline CDR1 reads SGHRS; CDR2 reads YFSETQ. Trimming at V came to 0 bases and at J to 6 bases, leaving 7 bases not matched to a gene. CDR3 coding DNA: TGCGCCAGCAGCTTGGGGTCTAGCGGTAGGGATACGCAGTATTTT. It codes for CASSLGSSGRDTQYF.

The chain joins TRBV28 to TRBJ1-6, with 9 bases matching TRBD1. The germline V gene encodes CDR1 MDHEN and CDR2 SYDVKM. This CDR3 has 14 residues. V lost 6 bases, J lost 7 bases, and 4 bases stayed unmatched. CDR3 residues: CASRTGQGNSPLHF. The CDR3 bases are TGTGCCAGCAGGACGGGACAGGGAAATTCACCCCTCCACTTT.

The chain is built from TRBV3-1 (or the pseudogene TRBV3-2) and TRBJ2-3, with D possibly being TRBD2 (7 bases). V lost 4 bases and J lost 3, with 17 bases in between. The germline gives CDR1 LGHDT, CDR2 YNNKEL (reference sequence). CDR3 size: 16 residues. CDR3 region: CASSRGGGGRTDTQYF. The CDR3, as DNA: TGTGCCAGCAGCCGGGGAGGGGGAGGTAGAACAGATACGCAGTATTTT.